This T cell receptor beta chain emerged from a study of cytomegalovirus exposure and HLA in healthy donors (TCRdb year 2017). Looking at the study overall: An earlier analysis of roughly 630 of the donors reported 250 to 300 Gb of sequence data and approximately 110 million unique TCR beta sequences from about 180 million T cells. Approximately 310 gigabases of sequencing data and roughly 81 million unique TCR sequences made up an early release that covered approximately 650 HLA-typed donors. Of the roughly 390 genotyped donors, over 70% fell in the genetic ancestry cluster associated with self-reported Caucasian donors. The study aimed to test whether signatures of past pathogen exposure could be identified by cataloging public T cell receptors. The T cell repertoires of around 730 subjects were profiled by immunosequencing and related to cytomegalovirus serostatus. A separate validation cohort of more than 100 different subjects was used in addition to the approximately 700-subject first cohort. High-throughput TCR immunosequencing, statistical association of individual TCRs with disease status, and machine learning were combined to predict cytomegalovirus infection status. A later analysis re-examined previously published TCR beta repertoires from just over 650 donors and added high-resolution HLA genotyping to investigate patterns of TCR occurrence. In the later analysis, no new phenotypic data were used to find candidate immune exposures; instead, reliance was placed on TCR beta sequences and their occurrence across donors. An earlier analysis of fewer than 750 of the donors used high-throughput TCR beta sequencing to judge whether each TCR beta V gene segment behaved as functional or pseudogenic. Alongside the repertoire data, information on donor age, sex, ethnicity and CMV serostatus was compiled. Genome-wide SNP genotypes for about 55% of the roughly 670 donors were used in a later genetic analysis, which treated that subset as a discovery cohort. All discovery cohort repertoires had been generated on a single sequencing platform. HLA typing covered class I and class II loci at four-digit resolution. Typing coverage differed by locus: A, B, C, DRB1 and DQB1 were typed in roughly 620-640 donors, DQA1 in 500 to 550, DPA1 in approximately 600, and DPB1 in just under 490. Roughly five DR-DQ haplotypes were handled as single units for association and clustering because linkage in the cohort was strong. Across some 400 genotyped donors of the cohort, an average of about 250,000 unique TCR beta nucleotide sequences per donor were sequenced, and approximately 17% of those sequences were non-productive. General study outcomes and caveats: Correlated functional status among segregating V segments might be attributable to linkage disequilibrium, but an unknown experimental factor could not be ruled out. The 87-base-pair reads could not distinguish some IMGT-functional V segments, including TRBV6-2 and TRBV6-3, so those segments were excluded. In an earlier analysis of around 500 of the donors, most TCR beta V segments appeared in productive rearrangements about 87% or about 30% of the time, broadly matching IMGT annotations. The study listed 150 to 200 TCR beta chains as associated with cytomegalovirus. Because some donors lacked HLA typing at each locus, the association tests relied only on the typed subset. While some public TCRs were present in many individuals, most TCR sequences turned up only very rarely across donors. The only immune exposure information available for the cohort was CMV serostatus. The earlier analysis of about 600 of the donors excluded roughly 17 rarely observed V segments, including chromosome 9 orphons, because counts were too low. A few of the identified cytomegalovirus-associated TCR beta chains were confirmed in vitro to be specific for cytomegalovirus antigens. A group of highly shared sequence variants was considered likely to be a technical artifact of the sequencing pipeline. In a later analysis, TCR association rates were found to vary across HLA loci, with the most associated TCRs seen for DRB1 alleles and the fewest for HLA-C alleles. In a later genetic analysis, fewer N-insertions in productive TCRs were reported among donors in an Asian-associated ancestry cluster than the 666-donor mean. Assigning TCR associations to individual alleles was difficult when HLA alleles, especially DR and DQ, strongly co-occurred. Cytomegalovirus status was reported to be diagnosed by the classifier with high specificity and sensitivity in both the original and validation cohorts. Specific HLA alleles were associated with 18,000 or so TCR beta sequences at a false discovery rate of 0.05 in a later analysis. The presence/absence analyses assumed that sequencing depth was roughly uniform across donors, and that assumption may not be true. A later genetic analysis associated a missense DCLRE1C variant with V-gene and J-gene trimming of TCR beta chains, and an independent cohort replicated the association. According to a later analysis, parvovirus B19, influenza, CMV and Epstein-Barr virus appeared linked to several top co-occurrence clusters. The authors suggested that the approach could potentially be generalized to other disease states and immunological phenotypes. In this cohort, only TCR beta chains were sequenced, and detectable features were limited by the absence of alpha or paired-chain data. A further reported finding was that TCR beta sequences accurately predicted the HLA-A and HLA-B alleles for most subjects in the first cohort. In a later analysis, HLA-associated TCR beta chains showed more clonal expansion and lower generation probabilities than non-associated chains that were equally common. Most CMV-associated TCR beta chains appeared to be HLA-restricted in a later analysis, and the HLA associations seemed to be driven largely by CMV exposure.

Libraries came from the immunoSEQ multiplex PCR assay. A mixture of 60 forward primers for TCR Vbeta segments and 13 reverse primers for TCR Jbeta segments was used in the multiplex PCR. Amplification of the CDR3 region of rearranged TCR beta genes was performed with a multiplex PCR assay on genomic DNA. The amplified TCR beta libraries were sequenced on the Illumina HiSeq System as 87-base-pair reads. Turning to the authors' computational methods: A later analysis tallied 75 million to 85 million unique TCR beta chains across the 666 repertoires, and around 9.9 million of those chains were shared by two or more donors. A nearest-neighbor algorithm error-corrected the raw reads and collapsed the reads into unique sequences, merging closely related sequences to remove PCR and sequencing errors. Alignment of CDR3 sequences to IMGT reference sequences was used to assign V, D and J gene segments. For a sequence to be retained, at least a six-nucleotide match to both a V gene segment and a J gene segment was required. Rearrangements were classified as productive when the CDR3 lacked stop codons and remained in frame with V and J, and all other rearrangements were classified as non-productive. Following IMGT convention, CDR3 was defined as the stretch from the second conserved V-encoded cysteine to the conserved J-encoded phenylalanine. Sequences without an unambiguous match to a single V gene segment were excluded from the earlier analysis of over 500 of the donors. In an earlier analysis of roughly 600 of the donors, a V segment was called functional when productive rearrangements were above 56.7%, and segregating when the standard deviation between donors exceeded 5%. A statistical classification framework was built for diagnosing cytomegalovirus status from the catalog of TCR beta chain sequences. A later analysis assigned V and J genes by comparing TCR nucleotide sequences with IMGT/GENE-DB human TR gene sequences. In a later analysis, CDR3 sequences and most-parsimonious VDJ recombination scenarios were assigned using the TCRdist pipeline. In a later analysis, every TCR beta chain was defined by the combination of its CDR3 amino acid sequence and its V-gene family, and reads without a unique V-gene family were dropped. As a way to deal with suspected cross-contamination and a sequencing artifact, a later analysis dropped approximately 590 nucleotide sequences that were highly shared and had low generation probability. In a later analysis, a clonal expansion index was calculated for each public chain from normalized within-repertoire ranks of inferred template counts. Generation probabilities in a later analysis came from a VDJ recombination model fitted to out-of-frame rearrangements, and those results were checked against IGoR. A later analysis scored TCR-TCR, TCR-HLA and TCR-CMV co-occurrence with hypergeometric tests, applying a repertoire-size bias correction to TCR pairs. A later analysis estimated false discovery rates by permuting HLA or CMV assignments 20 times. In a later analysis, co-occurring TCRs were grouped using DBSCAN, with TCRdist sequence similarity added in when clustering inside HLA-allele-positive subsets. For co-occurrence clustering, repertoires with fewer than 30,000 or more than 120,000 public chains were excluded, along with five repertoires with anomalous nucleotide sharing. TCRdb took over this immuneACCESS table, retaining in-frame rearrangements with V and J assigned. Such tables are incomplete; in checked studies, under half of the missing clones stem from an unresolved V gene, and the remainder is unexplained. The DNA was the basis for D and trimming; V, J and clone size are from that table. The table kept for this sample lists 80,000 to 95,000 clones. The ten largest clonotypes hold approximately 1.1% of the sample.

The cohort was made up of approximately 670 healthy bone marrow donors. All cohort members were sampled while nominally healthy, although unrecorded immune exposures were likely present. The donor tested CMV seronegative and was one of the 352 seronegative cohort members. Each donor provided a peripheral blood sample, and peripheral blood mononuclear cells were used for TCR beta sequencing. Genomic DNA extraction from the blood cell samples was performed with the Qiagen DNeasy Blood Extraction Kit. The CDR3 starts with the cysteine, ends with the phenylalanine, and has 11 residues. Here the CDR3 DNA is all that survives: 33 bases in frame from base 1. A distance of 10 bases separates the germline ends of V and J, which lose 8 bases and 3 bases respectively. CDR1 and CDR2 are read off the germline V gene (reference sequence) as GTSNPN and SVGIG. Remarks on this clone: The antigen it recognizes is unknown.

The source of this sequence is a woman aged 25 to 45 in good health and CMV-seronegative. The chain employs TRBV30 and TRBJ1-2, with TRBD1 perhaps the D gene, on 5 matching bases. Sequencing input: PBMCs. The CDR3 protein sequence reads: CAAGLHYGYTF. Here is the DNA: TGTGCCGCGGGACTCCACTATGGCTACACCTTC. With all but the CDR3 taken from the reference TRBV30 and TRBJ1-2 genes, the full variable domain is: SQTIHQWPATLVQPVGSPLSLECTVEGTSNPNLYWYRQAAGRGLQLLFYSVGIGQISSEVPQNLSASRPQDRQFILSSKKLLLSDSGFYLCAAGLHYGYTFGSGTRLTVV.